The 21 T cell receptor beta chains listed next were all sequenced from one sample in a study of PD-1 blockade in classical Hodgkin lymphoma. The assay was immunoSEQ multiplex PCR, and TCRdb's table has in-frame clones only and misses some. The repertoire includes some 45,000 clones, around 80% of them detected once, and about 39% sits in the top ten. Regarding time point: cycle 4 day 1 (C4D1), after 6 weeks of nivolumab. No patient escaped relapse after autologous stem cell transplantation, and brentuximab vedotin exposure varied. Specimen: peripheral blood mononuclear cells (PBMCs), collected before the fourth cycle of nivolumab. The receptors derive from a human donor with classical Hodgkin lymphoma.

The chain links TRBV13 to TRBJ2-3, with D tentatively TRBD1 or TRBD2 (5 bases each). Germline V gives CDR1 PRHDT, CDR2 FYEKMQ (reference sequence). The CDR3 sequence is 17 residues long. Between the trimmed V and J ends, which lost 4 bases and 2 bases, there was a span of 19 bases. The CDR3 sequence: CASSSRTRTWNTDTQYF. CDR3 coding DNA: TGTGCCAGCAGCTCCCGGACAAGGACTTGGAACACAGATACGCAGTATTTT. Combining the CDR3 with reference TRBV13 and TRBJ2-3 gives the whole variable domain AAGVIQSPRHLIKEKRETATLKCYPIPRHDTVYWYQQGPGQDPQFLISFYEKMQSDKGSIPDRFSAQQFSDYHSELNMSSLELGDSALYFCASSSRTRTWNTDTQYFGPGTRLTVL.

The sample holds one count of this clone. The chain uses TRBV7-2 and TRBJ1-2; D unresolved. V lost 7 bases, J lost 10 bases, and 22 bases lay in between. The germline CDR1 and CDR2 sequences are SGHTA and FQGNSA. The CDR3 sequence is 14 residues long. The CDR3 nucleotides are TGTGCCAGCACCTCGGAGCAGCTTCGTAAGATCTACACCTTC. The encoded protein is CASTSEQLRKIYTF. The full variable domain, completed using reference TRBV7-2 and TRBJ1-2, is GAGVSQSPSNKVTEKGKDVELRCDPISGHTALYWYRQSLGQGLEFLIYFQGNSAPDKSGLPSDRFSAERTGGSVSTLTIQRTQQEDSAVYLCASTSEQLRKIYTFGSGTRLTVV.

The chain recombines TRBV30 with TRBJ1-5, with TRBD1 as a possible D gene (5 bases). V dropped 5 bases and J dropped 11 bases, with 13 bases sitting between them. The CDR3 runs 11 residues. Germline V CDR1 and CDR2: GTSNPN, SVGIG (reference sequence). CDR3 DNA: TGTGCCTGGGACAACGGGGGAGCCCAGCATTTT. It codes for CAWDNGGAQHF.

The chain is built from TRBV7-9 and TRBJ2-1; 8 bases map to TRBD1. V shed 7 bases, J shed 4 bases, and the junction held 3 bases outside the gene matches. This CDR3 has 13 amino acids. From germline, CDR1 is SEHNR and CDR2 FQNEAQ (reference sequence). The CDR3 spells CASMGTGYNEQFF. As DNA, the CDR3 is TGTGCCAGCATGGGGACAGGATACAATGAGCAGTTCTTC. Based on the CDR3 plus reference TRBV7-9 and TRBJ2-1, the full variable domain is DTGVSQNPRHKITKRGQNVTFRCDPISEHNRLYWYRQTLGQGPEFLTYFQNEAQLEKSRLLSDRFSAERPKGSFSTLEIQRTEQGDSAMYLCASMGTGYNEQFFGPGTRLTVL.

The chain is built from TRBV27 and TRBJ1-3; D call uncertain. Germline V lookup: CDR1 MNHEY, CDR2 SMNVEV (reference sequence). V was cut by 6 bases and J by 1 base, with 16 bases left in between. The CDR3 contains 16 residues. The CDR3 DNA reads as TGTGCCAGCAGCCCTTGGGCGGGCGGGTCTGGAAACACCATATATTTT. Translation: CASSPWAGGSGNTIYF.

This chain joins TRBV4-1 and TRBJ2-7, with 10 nucleotides matching TRBD2. This CDR3 has 16 residues. Per the germline V gene, CDR1 is MGHRA and CDR2 is YSYEKL. V lost 0 bases to trimming and J lost 2 bases; unmatched junction nucleotides: 4. The CDR3 region has the DNA TGCGCCAGCAGCCAAGAGGGCGGACTAGCGGCCTACGAGCAGTACTTC. Its translation is CASSQEGGLAAYEQYF.

This clone was counted many times. The rearrangement joins TRBV21-1 to TRBJ2-3; TRBD2 was called by the table and not checked on the DNA. TRBV21-1 constitutes a pseudogene. The CDR3 covers 14 residues. For the CDR3, the DNA is TGTGCCAGCAGCCTACGGGGAAGCACAGATACGCAGTATTTT. Translating gives CASSLRGSTDTQYF.

The chain joins TRBV28 to TRBJ2-1; TRBD1 matches at 7 bases. Trimming cost V 4 bases and J 6 bases; bases outside gene matches: 9. Germline CDR1 MDHEN, CDR2 SYDVKM. The CDR3 has 15 amino acids. The CDR3 here is CASSSPKTGSNEQFF. CDR3 bases: TGTGCCAGCAGTTCCCCAAAGACAGGGTCCAATGAGCAGTTCTTC.

J is TRBJ2-5 and V is TRBV7-6; D uncertain. Germline values: CDR1 SGHVS, CDR2 FNYEAQ. With 2 bases removed from V and 1 base from J, the gap between germline ends came to 14 bases. The CDR3 sequence is 16 residues long. CDR3 DNA: TGTGCCAGCAGCTTACGGCCAGGCCCTACCCAAGAGACCCAGTACTTC. As protein: CASSLRPGPTQETQYF.

This clone was observed a handful of times. The gene calls are TRBV5-1 and TRBJ1-4; a weak D match, TRBD1 (6 bases). CDR3 size: 14 residues. Deletions cut 3 bases from V and 8 bases from J, with 14 bases between. Germline V CDR1 and CDR2: SGHRS, YFSETQ. CDR3: CASSWGGGSEKLFF. In DNA, the CDR3 is TGCGCCAGCAGCTGGGGAGGGGGTAGCGAAAAACTGTTTTTT.

This chain uses TRBV27 with TRBJ2-3; tentatively, D is TRBD1 (7 bases). Per germline, CDR1 MNHEY and CDR2 SMNVEV (reference sequence). Between the trimmed V and J ends, which lost 4 bases and 2 bases, there was a span of 16 bases. The CDR3 is 16 amino acids. The CDR3 DNA sequence: TGTGCCAGCAGTTACGGGAGACAGGGATACACAGATACGCAGTATTTT. This codes for CASSYGRQGYTDTQYF.

V and J are TRBV20-1 and TRBJ1-2; D possibly corresponds to TRBD1 (6 bases). Trimming took 3 bases from V and 8 from J, leaving 10 bases between them. This CDR3 is built from 11 residues. CDR1 and CDR2 (germline): DFQATT, SNEGSKA (reference sequence). CDR3 protein: CSASNRAGYTF. As DNA, the CDR3 is TGCAGTGCTAGTAACAGGGCCGGCTACACCTTC.

V and J are TRBV5-1 and TRBJ2-5; 7 bases fit TRBD1. CDR1 and CDR2 from the germline V gene are SGHRS and YFSETQ. Trimming took 0 bases from V and 2 from J; bases not matched to a gene: 4. CDR3 length: 15 residues. This CDR3 is CASSLVPGQQETQYF. CDR3 DNA: TGCGCCAGCAGCTTGGTCCCGGGACAGCAAGAGACCCAGTACTTC.

The chain combines TRBV11-1 with TRBJ2-5; D unclear. Trimming left V 3 bases short and J 2 bases short, with 7 bases between. Germline-derived CDR1 and CDR2 are SGHAT and FQDESV (reference sequence). This CDR3 comprises 13 residues. The CDR3 spells CASSFGPQETQYF. The CDR3 DNA follows: TGTGCCAGCAGCTTCGGACCGCAAGAGACCCAGTACTTC. Together with reference TRBV11-1 and TRBJ2-5, the CDR3 gives the full variable domain: EAEVAQSPRYKITEKSQAVAFWCDPISGHATLYWYRQILGQGPELLVQFQDESVVDDSQLPKDRFSAERLKGVDSTLKIQPAELGDSAMYLCASSFGPQETQYFGPGTRLLVL.

The chain recombines TRBV7-9 with TRBJ2-2; TRBD2 agrees at 12 bases. The germline V gene encodes CDR1 SEHNR and CDR2 FQNEAQ (reference sequence). With 5 bases clipped from V and 4 bases from J, the junction kept 2 bases outside the gene matches. The CDR3 contains 15 residues. CDR3 protein: CASSTSGGFTGELFF. CDR3 coding DNA: TGTGCCAGCAGCACTAGCGGGGGGTTCACCGGGGAGCTGTTTTTT.

The gene calls are TRBV12-5 and TRBJ1-1, with TRBD1 matching over 8 bases. The CDR3 has 15 residues. V trimming: 0 bases; J trimming: 4 bases; junction bases outside the gene matches: 4. The germline V gene encodes CDR1 LGHNT and CDR2 FRNRAP. DNA for the CDR3: TGTGCTAGTGGTTTGGTACAGGGGGGCAGCACTGAAGCTTTCTTT. Its protein is CASGLVQGGSTEAFF.

CDR3 coding DNA: TGTGCCAGCAGCTTAGGATTGTTTGGACAGCAAGAGACCCAGTACTTC. It specifies CASSLGLFGQQETQYF. The chain uses TRBV7-8 and TRBJ2-5; a weak D match, TRBD1 (6 bases). CDR1 and CDR2 (germline): SGHVS, FQNEAQ. The CDR3 is 16 amino acids. V lost 1 base and J lost 2, with 14 bases in between. The full variable domain, with the rest looked up from reference TRBV7-8 and TRBJ2-5, is GAGVSQSPRYKVAKRGQDVALRCDPISGHVSLFWYQQALGQGPEFLTYFQNEAQLDKSGLPSDRFFAERPEGSVSTLKIQRTQQEDSAVYLCASSLGLFGQQETQYFGPGTRLLVL.

The V call is TRBV6-5, the J call TRBJ1-5; D is ambiguous. CDR3 size: 9 residues. Germline CDR1 MNHEY, CDR2 SVGAGI. Trimming took 11 bases from V and 11 from J, leaving 10 bases between them. The CDR3, as DNA: TGTGCCTCCCCCAGAGCCCAGCATTTT. Translating it yields CASPRAQHF.

The V gene is TRBV11-3, the J gene TRBJ2-1, with 8 bases aligning to TRBD2. V shed 4 bases, J shed 3 bases, and the junction held 5 bases outside the gene matches. Germline V gives CDR1 SGHNT, CDR2 YENEEA. The CDR3 is 15 amino acids. The CDR3 coding sequence is TGTGCCAGCAGCTCCGGGGGGGGTTACTACAATGAGCAGTTCTTC. Its protein is CASSSGGGYYNEQFF. The full variable domain, its missing parts supplied by reference TRBV11-3 and TRBJ2-1, is EAGVVQSPRYKIIEKKQPVAFWCNPISGHNTLYWYLQNLGQGPELLIRYENEEAVDDSQLPKDRFSAERLKGVDSTLKIQPAELGDSAVYLCASSSGGGYYNEQFFGPGTRLTVL.

The chain combines TRBV18 with TRBJ2-5; D is uncertain. Germline V gene lookup returns CDR1 KGHSH and CDR2 LQKENI. This CDR3 is 15 amino acids long. V shed 1 base and J shed 3 bases, with 12 bases lying between them. CDR3 sequence reads: CASSPQGFSEETQYF. CDR3 DNA: TGTGCCAGCTCACCACAGGGATTCTCGGAAGAGACCCAGTACTTC.

This clone has a single count. The V call is TRBV7-3, the J call TRBJ2-2; D is perhaps TRBD1 (6 bases). This CDR3 comprises 14 residues. V lost 5 bases to trimming and J lost 5 bases, with 12 bases between them. Germline V gene sequence: CDR1 SGHTA, CDR2 FQGTGA. The CDR3 loop is CASSEQGGTGELFF. The DNA for the CDR3 is TGTGCCAGCAGCGAACAGGGTGGGACCGGGGAGCTGTTTTTT.